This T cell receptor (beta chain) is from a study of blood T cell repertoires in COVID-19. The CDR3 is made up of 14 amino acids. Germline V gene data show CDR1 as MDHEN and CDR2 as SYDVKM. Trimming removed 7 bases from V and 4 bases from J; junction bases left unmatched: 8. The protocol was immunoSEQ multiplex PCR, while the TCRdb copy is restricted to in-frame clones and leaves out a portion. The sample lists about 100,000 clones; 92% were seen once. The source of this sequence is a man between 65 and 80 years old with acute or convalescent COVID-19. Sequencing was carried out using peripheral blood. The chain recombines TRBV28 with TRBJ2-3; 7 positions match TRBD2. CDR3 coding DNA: TGTGCCAGCATTGGGACTATTAGTTCAGATACGCAGTATTTT. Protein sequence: CASIGTISSDTQYF. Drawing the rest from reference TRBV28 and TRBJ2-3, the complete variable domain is DVKVTQSSRYLVKRTGEKVFLECVQDMDHENMFWYRQDPGLGLRLIYFSYDVKMKEKGDIPEGYSVSREKKERFSLILESASTNQTSMYLCASIGTISSDTQYFGPGTRLTVL.